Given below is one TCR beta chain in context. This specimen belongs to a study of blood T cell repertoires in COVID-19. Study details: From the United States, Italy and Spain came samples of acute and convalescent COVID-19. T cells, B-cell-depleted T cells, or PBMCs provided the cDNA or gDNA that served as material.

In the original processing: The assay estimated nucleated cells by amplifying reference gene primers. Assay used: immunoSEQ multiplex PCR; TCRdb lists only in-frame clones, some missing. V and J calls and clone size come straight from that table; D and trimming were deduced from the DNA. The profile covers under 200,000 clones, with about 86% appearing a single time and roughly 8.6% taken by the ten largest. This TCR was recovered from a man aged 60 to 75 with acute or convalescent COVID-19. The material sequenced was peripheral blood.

CDR3 coding DNA: TGTGCCAGCAGCCCCGGTGCGCGGGAGGCGGGAAACACCATATATTTT. It encodes CASSPGAREAGNTIYF. The chain employs TRBV5-4 and TRBJ1-3, with D unclear. Germline values: CDR1 SGHNT, CDR2 YYREEE (reference sequence). Trimming took 4 bases from V and 4 from J, leaving 18 bases between them. CDR3 length: 16 residues.